This T cell receptor beta chain emerged from a study of T cells in Graves' hyperthyroidism and ophthalmopathy. Findings of the study overall: Peripheral blood also featured most of the thyroid clonotypes expanded above 0.001.

This clonotype was counted many times. Antigen specificity is unknown. Germline V CDR1 and CDR2: MNHNS, SASEGT. J was trimmed by 5 bases and V by 7 bases; bases with no gene match: 10. The CDR3 runs to 16 residues. It was RNA transcripts that yielded the amplified TCR beta CDR3 regions. A set of HTBI primers served as the primers for a first-round RT-PCR of the TCR CDR3. TCRdb ran MiXCR on the multiplex PCR reads and lists one entry per CDR3 protein. The sample holds approximately 380,000 distinct CDR3 sequences, about 14% seen once. Specimen: blood. The V gene is TRBV6-1, the J gene TRBJ2-1, with 11 bases identical to TRBD2. This TCR came from a man aged 50-60 years with Graves' ophthalmopathy. DNA of the CDR3: TGTGCCAGCAAAAAACTTAGCGGGAGGGTCGACAATGAGCAGTTCTTC. It translates to CASKKLSGRVDNEQFF.